These 6 T cell receptor beta chains came from one sample sequenced in a study of blood T cell repertoires in COVID-19. Libraries were prepared by immunoSEQ multiplex PCR; TCRdb keeps only in-frame clonotypes and omits some of them. This repertoire shows roughly 76,000 clones, around 74% found once; its top ten account for 21%. Sequencing used peripheral blood. These receptors were collected from a man between 65 and 79 years old with acute or convalescent COVID-19.

This clone was observed a few times. This CDR3 reads CASSEASGGNQPQHF. The CDR3 DNA sequence: TGTGCCAGCAGTGAAGCGTCAGGGGGCAATCAGCCCCAGCATTTT. V and J are TRBV2 and TRBJ1-5, with D tentatively TRBD1 (6 bases). Germline CDR1 and CDR2: SNHLY and FYNNEI. Between the trimmed V and J ends, which lost 0 bases and 2 bases, there was a span of 8 bases. The CDR3 has 15 residues.

The rearrangement joins TRBV5-1 to TRBJ1-1, with 8 nucleotides matching TRBD1. V lost 7 bases and J lost 1; bases outside the gene matches: 9. Per the germline V gene, CDR1 is SGHRS and CDR2 is YFSETQ. This CDR3 region has 15 residues. The CDR3 region has the DNA TGCGCCAGCGTCCAGGGGGCCGCACAGAACACTGAAGCTTTCTTT. Translated, it gives CASVQGAAQNTEAFF.

The J gene is TRBJ2-5, the V gene TRBV29-1, with 12 bases lining up with TRBD2. V gave up 7 bases and J gave up 5 bases; unmatched junction bases: 2. Germline CDR1 SQVTM, CDR2 ANQGSEA. This CDR3 has 12 amino acids. CDR3 nucleotide sequence: TGCAGCGGTGGGACTAGCGGGGAGACCCAGTACTTC. Translation: CSGGTSGETQYF.

This chain uses TRBV7-9 with TRBJ2-5; TRBD2 aligns across 9 bases. CDR1 and CDR2 from the germline V gene are SEHNR and FQNEAQ (reference sequence). CDR3 length: 14 residues. Trimming took 6 bases from V and 5 from J; bases not matched to a gene: 7. For the CDR3, the DNA is TGTGCCAGCAGATTGGCGGGAGGGCCGGAGACCCAGTACTTC. As protein: CASRLAGGPETQYF.

The CDR3 DNA reads as TGTGCCAGTAGCACCGGTCAGGTGAACACCGGGGAGCTGTTTTTT. Protein product: CASSTGQVNTGELFF. The chain couples TRBV19 to TRBJ2-2, with D unclear. The CDR3 covers 15 residues. CDR1 and CDR2 from the germline V gene are LNHDA and SQIVND (reference sequence). Deletions cut 6 bases from V and 1 base from J, with 12 bases between.

The chain links TRBV5-1 to TRBJ2-7, with 9 bases identical to TRBD1. The CDR3 totals 14 residues. Germline values: CDR1 SGHRS, CDR2 YFSETQ. V lost 4 bases to trimming and J lost 4 bases; unmatched junction nucleotides: 6. The CDR3 DNA reads as TGCGCCAGCAGCAAAACAGGGGGCGCGTACGAGCAGTACTTC. Its translation is CASSKTGGAYEQYF.